A single sample gave rise to the 17 T cell receptor beta chains below, sequenced in a study of T-cell memory formation after mild COVID-19 (dated by TCRdb to the early 2020s). The library relied on 5' RACE. Sequencing relied on an Illumina NovaSeq 6000. TCRdb cleaned the public reads at Q25 with fastp, built clones with MiXCR and kept in-frame beta chains. Entries are consolidated by CDR3 protein sequence, retaining the most common genes and DNA. The sample yields about 400,000 distinct CDR3 sequences; about 22% were counted once. About an eighth of the sample goes to the ten largest clones. Sequenced sample: PBMCs or a T cell subset sorted from them (not recorded which). These receptors were obtained from an adult woman who had mild COVID-19 (a few samples of this study predate the infection). The sample titles of this study are shuffled in the database, so cell type and time point are left out; the donor was told from shared clones.

The chain employs TRBV11-3 and TRBJ2-2; tentatively, D is TRBD1 (5 bases). The germline gives CDR1 SGHNT, CDR2 YENEEA. The CDR3 extends over 13 amino acids. Trimming removed 2 bases at V and 7 bases at J, with 8 bases between. CDR3 coding DNA: TGTGCCAGCAGCTTACAGACAGACGGGGAGCTGTTTTTT. It translates to CASSLQTDGELFF.

The table lists this clonotype with many counts. CDR3 nucleotide sequence: TGTGCCAGCAGCTTGGACAGGCTGAACACTGAAGCTTTCTTT. Amino acids: CASSLDRLNTEAFF. This chain joins TRBV11-2 and TRBJ1-1; 7 bases map to TRBD1. The ends lost 3 bases at V and 0 bases at J; junction bases unmatched: 1. Germline assignment: CDR1 SGHAT and CDR2 FQNNGV. The CDR3 runs 14 residues.

The rearrangement uses TRBV21-1 and TRBJ2-5; the tabulated D call, TRBD2, remains unverified against the DNA. TRBV21-1 is marked as a pseudogene. The length of the CDR3 is 14 residues. CDR3: CASSIRQVLDAQYF. The CDR3 DNA is TGTGCCAGCAGCATTCGACAAGTCCTTGATGCCCAGTACTTC.

This clonotype was picked up a small number of times. The chain employs TRBV6-5 and TRBJ1-1; D possibly corresponds to TRBD1 (6 bases). V dropped 6 bases and J dropped 2 bases, with 7 bases sitting between them. Germline V gene lookup returns CDR1 MNHEY and CDR2 SVGAGI. The length of the CDR3 is 12 residues. CDR3 protein: CASRGANTEAFF. The CDR3 nucleotides read TGTGCCAGCAGGGGGGCCAACACTGAAGCTTTCTTT.

The chain recombines TRBV28 with TRBJ2-7; weak D call: TRBD2 (7 bases). Germline CDR1 is MDHEN and CDR2 is SYDVKM. The germline V and J ends were trimmed by 4 bases and 3 bases, with 19 bases remaining between them. The CDR3 runs 16 residues. This CDR3 is CASSSERGGNHYEQYF. The CDR3 DNA follows: TGTGCCAGCAGTTCCGAGAGGGGGGGCAACCACTACGAGCAGTACTTC.

The sample holds a few counts of this clonotype. The chain links TRBV20-1 to TRBJ2-7; 7 bases fit TRBD1. Per germline, CDR1 DFQATT and CDR2 SNEGSKA (reference sequence). The CDR3 totals 12 residues. V was pared by 3 bases and J by 6 bases, with 5 bases of the junction left unmatched. The CDR3 DNA sequence: TGCAGTGCTAGGTTCCCAGGGGGCGAGCAGTACTTC. Translation: CSARFPGGEQYF.

This clonotype was observed a handful of times. The chain joins TRBV7-2 to TRBJ2-7, with D hard to call. Germline loops: CDR1 SGHTA, CDR2 FQGNSA. V was clipped by 3 bases and J by 5 bases, with 11 bases between them. The CDR3 totals 13 residues. CDR3 loop: CASSFRYSDEQYF. In nucleotides, the CDR3 is TGTGCCAGCAGCTTTCGGTACTCGGACGAGCAGTACTTC.

The chain employs TRBV5-1 and TRBJ1-2; the D is unclear. With 0 bases removed from V and 4 bases from J, the gap between germline ends came to 7 bases. CDR1 and CDR2 (germline): SGHRS, YFSETQ. The CDR3 has 13 residues. The CDR3 DNA is TGCGCCAGCAGCTTGGGACACGGCTATGGCTACACCTTC. Encoded protein: CASSLGHGYGYTF.

This sequence joins TRBV12-5 and TRBJ2-6, with no clear D. This CDR3 region has 16 residues. Germline CDR1 is LGHNT and CDR2 is FRNRAP. V lost 1 base, J lost 4 bases, and 11 bases lay in between. CDR3 coding DNA: TGTGCTAGTGGTTTGGATGTCCTCGGGGGGGCCAACGTCCTGACTTTC. Translated: CASGLDVLGGANVLTF.

This clonotype was detected only a few times. This chain links TRBV29-1 with TRBJ2-5; D unresolved. Per germline, CDR1 SQVTM and CDR2 ANQGSEA. This CDR3 comprises 13 residues. Between the trimmed V and J ends, which lost 4 bases and 4 bases, there was a span of 13 bases. The CDR3 DNA sequence: TGCAGCGTTGTGGGTGTAGTGGGAGAGACCCAGTACTTC. Amino acids: CSVVGVVGETQYF.

The V call is TRBV16, the J call TRBJ1-2; D remains unclear. Trimming stripped 4 bases from V and 4 bases from J, with 19 bases between. CDR3 length: 16 amino acids. Germline-derived CDR1 and CDR2 are KGHSY and FQNENV. CDR3 residues: CASSLLMSDITYGYTF. The CDR3 DNA is TGTGCCAGCAGCCTGCTAATGTCAGACATAACCTATGGCTACACCTTC.

This clonotype turned up a few times. The chain carries TRBV6-5 and TRBJ2-1; D uncertain. This CDR3 is 13 amino acids long. Between the trimmed V and J ends, which lost 2 bases and 7 bases, there was a span of 9 bases. Germline lookup yields CDR1 MNHEY and CDR2 SVGAGI. The CDR3 is CASSYRQLNEQFF. The DNA for the CDR3 is TGTGCCAGCAGTTACCGACAACTAAATGAGCAGTTCTTC.

The rearrangement links TRBV11-2 to TRBJ1-2; 7 positions match TRBD1. This CDR3 is built from 16 residues. Germline assignment: CDR1 SGHAT and CDR2 FQNNGV. V shed 4 bases and J 4 bases; nucleotides not matched to a gene: 12. The CDR3 DNA is TGTGCCAGCAGCTCGCCCGGGACAGAAAACTTCTATGGCTACACCTTC. Translation: CASSSPGTENFYGYTF.

This clonotype was detected a few times. This chain connects TRBV19 to TRBJ2-3; TRBD1 or TRBD2 may be the D gene (5 bases each). The CDR3 is 18 amino acids. Trimming took off 5 bases at V and 4 bases at J, with 25 bases between the two ends. Germline V gene sequence: CDR1 LNHDA, CDR2 SQIVND (reference sequence). The CDR3 DNA is TGTGCCAGTAGTTCTGCGGAGAGGGGCCTAGGTTCGCCAGATACGCAGTATTTT. Protein: CASSSAERGLGSPDTQYF.

This clonotype was detected only a few times. The chain combines TRBV15 with TRBJ1-1, with D possibly TRBD1 on 6 matching bases. CDR1 and CDR2 from the germline V gene are LNHNV and YYDKDF (reference sequence). This CDR3 has 16 residues. Trimming removed 0 bases at V and 3 bases at J, with 14 bases between. CDR3 nucleotides: TGTGCCACCAGCAGAGAACTCAGGGCAGGGGACACTGAAGCTTTCTTT. Its translation is CATSRELRAGDTEAFF.

V usage is TRBV20-1 and J usage is TRBJ2-1, with TRBD2 matching 9 bases. CDR3 length: 14 amino acids. Trimming at V came to 7 bases and at J to 8 bases, leaving 12 bases not matched to a gene. CDR1 and CDR2 from the germline V gene are DFQATT and SNEGSKA (reference sequence). CDR3 region: CSVHRREGNHEQFF. CDR3 in DNA: TGCAGTGTTCACCGGCGGGAGGGAAACCATGAGCAGTTCTTC.

The rearrangement joins TRBV6-5 to TRBJ1-2; 9 bases align to TRBD1. This CDR3 spans 17 amino acids. Germline assignment: CDR1 MNHEY and CDR2 SVGAGI. The trim removed 2 bases at V and 3 bases at J, leaving 10 bases unmatched. The chain's CDR3 is CASSYGQGRLRDYGYTF. The CDR3 DNA sequence: TGTGCCAGCAGTTACGGACAGGGGCGCTTGAGGGACTATGGCTACACCTTC.